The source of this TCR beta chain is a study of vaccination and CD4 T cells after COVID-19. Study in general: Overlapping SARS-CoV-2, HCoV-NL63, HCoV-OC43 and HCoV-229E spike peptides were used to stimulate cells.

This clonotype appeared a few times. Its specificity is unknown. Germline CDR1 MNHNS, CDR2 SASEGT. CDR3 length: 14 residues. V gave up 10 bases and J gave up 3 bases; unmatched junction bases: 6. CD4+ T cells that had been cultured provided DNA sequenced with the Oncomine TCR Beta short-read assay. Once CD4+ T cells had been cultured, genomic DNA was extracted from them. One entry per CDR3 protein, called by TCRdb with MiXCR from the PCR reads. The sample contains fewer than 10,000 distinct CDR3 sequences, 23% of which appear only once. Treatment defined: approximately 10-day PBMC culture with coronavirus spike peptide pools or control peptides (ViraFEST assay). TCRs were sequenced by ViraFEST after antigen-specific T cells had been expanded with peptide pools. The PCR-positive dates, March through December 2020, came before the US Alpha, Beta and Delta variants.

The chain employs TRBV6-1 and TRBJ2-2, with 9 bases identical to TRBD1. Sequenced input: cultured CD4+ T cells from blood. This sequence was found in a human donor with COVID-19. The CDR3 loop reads CAKRGDRDTGELFF. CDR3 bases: TGTGCCAAGAGGGGGGACAGGGACACCGGGGAGCTGTTTTTT.